This T cell receptor (beta chain) was recorded in a study of T cell clonality in common variable immunodeficiency. The protocol was immunoSEQ multiplex PCR, while the TCRdb copy is restricted to in-frame clones and leaves out a portion. Altogether tens of thousands of clones were found in the sample, and no singletons occur. There are many counts of this clone. Its antigen is unknown. The read is 3 residues too short to cover the CDR3 end, so that end is filled in from the germline J gene. Germline-derived CDR1 and CDR2 are SGHRS and YFSETQ. CDR3 length equals 13 residues. V was trimmed by 4 bases and J by 5 bases, leaving 9 bases between them. The study's findings and limits: CVID subjects shared fewer TCRbeta clones than healthy controls did.

Material: peripheral blood mononuclear cells. The sequence came from a person aged 18 to 70 in good health. The rearrangement uses TRBV5-1 and TRBJ1-4, with no clear D. The sequenced part of the CDR3 DNA is TGCGCCAGCAGCCGACAAGAGAATGAAAAA. Its translation is CASSRQENEK. The complete CDR3 sequence is CASSRQENEKLFF.